This T cell receptor (beta chain) was obtained from a study of blood T cell repertoires in COVID-19. Background on the study: Acute-phase and convalescent COVID-19 samples originated in the United States, Italy and Spain. The analysed material was cDNA or gDNA that came from T cells, B-cell-depleted T cells, or PBMCs.

This table comes from immunoSEQ multiplex PCR, and its TCRdb copy is limited to in-frame clones, with some not included. The sample includes 150,000 to 200,000 clones, approximately 93% of them seen just once. Trimming pared 5 bases from V and 11 bases from J, leaving 18 bases between. Germline assignment: CDR1 SGHTA and CDR2 FQGNSA. The CDR3 length is 13 residues. This clone was seen a single time. The material sequenced was peripheral blood. The J gene is TRBJ1-2, the V gene TRBV7-2; the D is unclear. The source is a woman in her sixties with COVID-19, enrolled during active disease. The CDR3 spells CASSPVRTGSYTF. The CDR3 DNA reads as TGTGCCAGCAGCCCCGTCCGGACCGGGAGTTACACCTTC.